A single sample is the source of the 22 T cell receptor beta chains below, sequenced in a study of radiotherapy plus CTLA-4 blockade in lung cancer. Only in-frame clones appear in the TCRdb table, and some are missing; sequencing was by immunoSEQ multiplex PCR. Here the sample spans roughly 85,000 clones, around nine tenths being singletons. This material consisted of peripheral blood, taken from a patient treated with radiotherapy plus ipilimumab. The receptor source for this set is a human donor with non-small cell lung cancer that progressed on radiotherapy plus ipilimumab.

The gene calls are TRBV27 and TRBJ2-2; 8 positions agree with TRBD1. The CDR3 extends over 15 amino acids. Trimming took 4 bases from V and 6 from J; bases not matched to a gene: 7. The germline V gene encodes CDR1 MNHEY and CDR2 SMNVEV (reference sequence). CDR3 DNA sequence: TGTGCCAGCAGTTACTCCAGGGGGCGGTCCGGGGAGCTGTTTTTT. This codes for CASSYSRGRSGELFF.

The chain combines TRBV11-2 with TRBJ1-1; D is unclear. CDR1 and CDR2 (germline): SGHAT, FQNNGV. Trimming shortened V by 0 bases and J by 8 bases, and 13 bases separated the two germline ends. The CDR3 contains 14 residues. CDR3 sequence reads: CASSLEGQIREAFF. CDR3 in DNA: TGTGCCAGCAGCTTAGAGGGCCAAATCAGGGAAGCTTTCTTT. Based on the CDR3 plus reference TRBV11-2 and TRBJ1-1, the full variable domain is EAGVAQSPRYKIIEKRQSVAFWCNPISGHATLYWYQQILGQGPKLLIQFQNNGVVDDSQLPKDRFSAERLKGVDSTLKIQPAKLEDSAVYLCASSLEGQIREAFFGQGTRLTVV.

This clone was counted a few times. Distinct nucleotide sequences in the sample also encode this CDR3. The V and J genes are TRBV5-4 and TRBJ1-1, with D hard to call. This CDR3 contains 11 residues. Deletions cut 3 bases from V and 1 base from J, with 1 base between. Germline CDR1 is SGHNT and CDR2 is YYREEE (reference sequence). The CDR3 coding sequence is TGTGCCAGCAGCTCGAACACTGAAGCTTTCTTT. Amino acid sequence: CASSSNTEAFF.

This clone was seen just once. The chain links TRBV7-9 to TRBJ2-5; 8 positions agree with TRBD1. The CDR3 runs 14 residues. V lost 4 bases and J lost 3; bases outside the gene matches: 4. Germline V lookup: CDR1 SEHNR, CDR2 FQNEAQ (reference sequence). For the CDR3, the DNA is TGTGCCAGCAGCTCTCAGGACAGGGAAGAGACCCAGTACTTC. Translated: CASSSQDREETQYF.

The chain has TRBV10-1 and TRBJ1-4; tentative D call: TRBD1 (6 bases). The V end was cut by 2 bases, the J end by 8 bases, with 9 bases between. This CDR3 contains 13 residues. Germline values: CDR1 WNHNN, CDR2 SYGVQD (reference sequence). The DNA of the CDR3 is TGCGCCAGCAGTGAGGGGGGCAGCGAAAAACTGTTTTTT. Protein sequence: CASSEGGSEKLFF.

The chain joins TRBV5-4 to TRBJ2-5; no definite D call. The V gene's germline CDR1 is SGHNT and CDR2 YYREEE (reference sequence). The CDR3 has 14 residues. The V end was cut by 2 bases, the J end by 2 bases, with 10 bases between. The CDR3 nucleotides read TGTGCCAGCAGCTTTCCACCATTTCAAGAGACCCAGTACTTC. Translating it yields CASSFPPFQETQYF.

This sequence joins TRBV7-9 and TRBJ1-2; 10 bases are shared with TRBD1. Per germline, CDR1 SEHNR and CDR2 FQNEAQ (reference sequence). V gave up 5 bases and J gave up 0 bases; unmatched junction bases: 15. The CDR3 length is 19 residues. The CDR3 sequence: CASSPNFGQGGTTNYGYTF. The CDR3 bases are TGTGCCAGCAGCCCAAATTTTGGACAGGGGGGAACTACTAACTATGGCTACACCTTC.

This chain connects TRBV6-4 to TRBJ1-2; D possibly corresponds to TRBD1 (5 bases). The CDR3 runs 14 residues. Germline CDR1 reads MRHNA; CDR2 reads SNTAGT. The V and J ends lost 1 base and 5 bases respectively, with 11 bases between them. This CDR3 is CASSDWPGPYGYTF. CDR3 nucleotide sequence: TGTGCCAGCAGTGACTGGCCGGGACCGTATGGCTACACCTTC.

On this clone: Within the sample, other DNA sequences also encode this same CDR3. The chain joins TRBV25-1 to TRBJ2-7; D not certain. This CDR3 is built from 11 residues. The germline V gene encodes CDR1 MGHDK and CDR2 SYGVNS. Trimming removed 4 bases at V and 2 bases at J, with 3 bases between. This CDR3 is CASSAPYEQYF. The CDR3 coding sequence is TGTGCCAGCAGTGCACCCTACGAGCAGTACTTC.

This clone appeared once. The chain links TRBV20-1 to TRBJ1-2; no clear D gene. CDR3 length: 11 residues. Germline assignment: CDR1 DFQATT and CDR2 SNEGSKA (reference sequence). Deletions cut 3 bases from V and 6 bases from J, with 8 bases between. The CDR3 here is CSASGSHGYTF. CDR3 DNA sequence: TGCAGTGCTAGTGGGAGCCATGGCTACACCTTC.

This chain joins TRBV4-3 and TRBJ2-3; unclear D gene. The CDR3 sequence is 14 residues long. Germline CDR1 is LGHNA and CDR2 is YSLEER. The V end lost 3 bases, the J end lost 0 bases, and 7 bases lay between the germline ends. Here the CDR3 DNA reads TGCGCCAGCAGCCACTTTACTAGCACAGATACGCAGTATTTT. This translates into CASSHFTSTDTQYF.

This clone was detected only a few times. This chain joins TRBV19 and TRBJ1-1; 7 nucleotides agree with TRBD1. The CDR3 loop spans 13 amino acids. From germline, CDR1 is LNHDA and CDR2 SQIVND (reference sequence). Trimming removed 10 bases from V and 4 bases from J; junction bases left unmatched: 9. The DNA of the CDR3 is TGTGCCACCAGGCGGAGGGGGCTCACTGAAGCTTTCTTT. It yields the protein CATRRRGLTEAFF.

The CDR3 DNA sequence: TGTGCCAGCAGCCAAGACGGACAGGGGAACTATGGCTACACCTTC. Protein product: CASSQDGQGNYGYTF. The chain joins TRBV4-2 to TRBJ1-2; 9 positions agree with TRBD1. With V trimmed by 0 bases and J by 2 bases, 1 base remained unmatched. The CDR3 has 15 amino acids. Germline V gene lookup returns CDR1 LGHNA and CDR2 YNFKEQ.

This clone was found a few times. This same CDR3 is encoded by further DNA sequences in the sample. This rearrangement joins TRBV7-9 to TRBJ1-6; 9 bases align to TRBD1. The trim removed 5 bases at V and 9 bases at J, leaving 5 bases unmatched. CDR3 length equals 14 residues. Germline V CDR1 and CDR2: SEHNR, FQNEAQ (reference sequence). Here the CDR3 reads CASSPGQGGSPLHF. CDR3 DNA sequence: TGTGCCAGCAGCCCGGGACAGGGCGGTTCACCCCTCCACTTT.

V usage is TRBV7-9 and J usage is TRBJ2-2; weak D call: TRBD2 (5 bases). The V and J ends lost 4 bases and 6 bases respectively, with 21 bases between them. Per germline, CDR1 SEHNR and CDR2 FQNEAQ (reference sequence). This CDR3 region has 17 residues. DNA for the CDR3: TGTGCCAGCAGCTCCCGAGGGTTGGCTTCATGGTCCGGGGAGCTGTTTTTT. As protein: CASSSRGLASWSGELFF.

There are a few counts of this clone. The chain links TRBV5-1 to TRBJ1-2, with 8 bases aligning to TRBD1. V was clipped by 4 bases and J by 7 bases; unmatched bases: 9. CDR3 size: 14 residues. Germline CDR1 is SGHRS and CDR2 is YFSETQ. CDR3 protein: CASSTGQGMGGYTF. For the CDR3, the DNA is TGCGCCAGCAGCACTGGACAGGGAATGGGTGGCTACACCTTC.

This chain uses TRBV27 with TRBJ2-1; TRBD2 aligns across 13 bases. The germline CDR1 and CDR2 sequences are MNHEY and SMNVEV (reference sequence). With 6 bases clipped from V and 16 bases from J, the junction kept 3 bases outside the gene matches. This CDR3 comprises 11 residues. CDR3 region: CASRGLAGDFF. The CDR3 DNA reads as TGTGCCAGCAGAGGACTAGCGGGGGATTTCTTC.

J is TRBJ1-1 and V is TRBV28, with 7 bases aligning to TRBD1. Germline assignment: CDR1 MDHEN and CDR2 SYDVKM. V shed 5 bases, J shed 10 bases, and the junction held 4 bases outside the gene matches. CDR3 length: 11 amino acids. The CDR3, as DNA: TGTGCCAGCAGTGGGACAGTAAGAGCTTTCTTT. Translation: CASSGTVRAFF.

The sample holds one count of this clone. The chain carries TRBV30 and TRBJ2-3; 12 bases are shared with TRBD1. This CDR3 spans 16 amino acids. The V gene end was trimmed by 0 bases and the J gene end by 5 bases; junction bases not matched to a gene: 6. Germline V gene sequence: CDR1 GTSNPN, CDR2 SVGIG (reference sequence). DNA of the CDR3: TGTGCCTGGAGTGTACTATGGGACAGGGGGCGAGATACGCAGTATTTT. It specifies CAWSVLWDRGRDTQYF.

The chain carries TRBV4-3 and TRBJ2-5; D ambiguous. Germline V gene sequence: CDR1 LGHNA, CDR2 YSLEER. Trimming cost V 4 bases and J 1 base, with 13 bases left between them. This CDR3 contains 15 residues. CDR3 nucleotide sequence: TGCGCCAGCAGCCTAGCAGGAACGACCCAAGAGACCCAGTACTTC. Protein sequence: CASSLAGTTQETQYF.

CDR3 amino acids: CASSLSRDYSYEQYF. In DNA, the CDR3 is TGCGCCAGCAGCCTCTCCCGGGACTATAGCTACGAGCAGTACTTC. V and J are TRBV4-1 and TRBJ2-7; TRBD2 agrees at 7 bases. Trimming removed 4 bases from V and 3 bases from J; junction bases left unmatched: 9. The CDR3 has 15 residues. Germline lookup yields CDR1 MGHRA and CDR2 YSYEKL.

The rearrangement links TRBV7-2 to TRBJ2-5; tentative D call: TRBD1 (6 bases). Germline loops: CDR1 SGHTA, CDR2 FQGNSA. This CDR3 is 14 amino acids long. With 5 bases removed from V and 5 bases from J, the gap between germline ends came to 15 bases. The CDR3 sequence is CASSLDRWKETQYF. The DNA of the CDR3 is TGTGCCAGCAGCCTAGACAGGTGGAAGGAGACCCAGTACTTC.